This TCR beta chain comes out of a study of blood T cell repertoires in COVID-19. Study overall: Acute and convalescent COVID-19 samples came from the United States, Italy and Spain.

There are 13 residues in the CDR3. Germline V gene lookup returns CDR1 MNHEY and CDR2 SVGAGI. The germline V and J ends were trimmed by 4 bases and 4 bases, with 11 bases remaining between them. Donors in Cohort 3 counted as recovered after two negative PCRs, clearance, or symptom resolution. In the study's own analysis: From reference gene primer amplification, estimates of nucleated cell counts were derived. Only in-frame clones appear in the TCRdb table, and some are missing; sequencing was by immunoSEQ multiplex PCR. That table gives V, J and clone size, and the DNA gave D and trimming. This table holds over 300,000 clones, about nine tenths found once.

This rearrangement joins TRBV6-5 to TRBJ2-7, with D possibly TRBD2 on 5 matching bases. The sample consisted of PBMCs or T cells enriched from blood (not recorded which). The sequence came from a woman aged 40 to 50 who had recovered from COVID-19. The CDR3 here is CASSSRTGYEQYF. The CDR3 DNA sequence: TGTGCCAGCAGTTCAAGGACGGGGTACGAGCAGTACTTC.